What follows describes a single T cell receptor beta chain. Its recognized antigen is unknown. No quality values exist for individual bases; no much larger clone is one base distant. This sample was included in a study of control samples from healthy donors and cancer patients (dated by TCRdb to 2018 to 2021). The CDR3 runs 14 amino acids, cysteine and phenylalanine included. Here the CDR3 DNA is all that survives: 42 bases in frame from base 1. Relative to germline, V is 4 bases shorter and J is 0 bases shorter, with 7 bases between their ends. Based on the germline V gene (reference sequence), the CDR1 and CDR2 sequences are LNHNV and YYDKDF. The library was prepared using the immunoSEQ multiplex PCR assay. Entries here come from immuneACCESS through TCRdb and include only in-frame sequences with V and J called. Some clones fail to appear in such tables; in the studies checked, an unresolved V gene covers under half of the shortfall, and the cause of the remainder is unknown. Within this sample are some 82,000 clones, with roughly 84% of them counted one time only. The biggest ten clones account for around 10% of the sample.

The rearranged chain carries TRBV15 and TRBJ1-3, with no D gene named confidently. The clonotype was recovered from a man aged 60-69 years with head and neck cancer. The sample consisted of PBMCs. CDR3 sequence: CATSTTNSGNTIYF. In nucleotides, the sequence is TGTGCCACCAGCACTACAAACTCTGGAAACACCATATATTTT.